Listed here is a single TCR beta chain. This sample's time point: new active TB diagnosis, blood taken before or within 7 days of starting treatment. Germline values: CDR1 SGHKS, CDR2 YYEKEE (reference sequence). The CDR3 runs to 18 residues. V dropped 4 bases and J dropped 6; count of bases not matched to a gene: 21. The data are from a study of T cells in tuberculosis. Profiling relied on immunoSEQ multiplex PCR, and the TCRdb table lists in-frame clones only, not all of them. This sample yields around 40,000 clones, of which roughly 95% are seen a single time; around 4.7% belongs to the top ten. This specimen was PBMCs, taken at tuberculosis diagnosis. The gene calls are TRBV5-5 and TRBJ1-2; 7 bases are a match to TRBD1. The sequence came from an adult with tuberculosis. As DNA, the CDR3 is TGTGCCAGCAGCGTTACCGGGACAGCAACCTCTCGTACCAATGGCTACACCTTC. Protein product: CASSVTGTATSRTNGYTF.